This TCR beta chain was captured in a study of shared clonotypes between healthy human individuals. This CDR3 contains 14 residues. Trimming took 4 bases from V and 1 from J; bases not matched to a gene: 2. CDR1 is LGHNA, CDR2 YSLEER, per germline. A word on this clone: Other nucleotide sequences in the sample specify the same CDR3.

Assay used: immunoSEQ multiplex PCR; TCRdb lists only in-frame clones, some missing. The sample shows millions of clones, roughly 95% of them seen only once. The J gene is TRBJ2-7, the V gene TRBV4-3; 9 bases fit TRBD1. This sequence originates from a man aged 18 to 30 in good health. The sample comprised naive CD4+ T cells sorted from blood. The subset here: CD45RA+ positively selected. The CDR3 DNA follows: TGCGCCAGCAGCCCCGGGACAGGGTCCTACGAGCAGTACTTC. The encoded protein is CASSPGTGSYEQYF.